The 30 T cell receptor beta chains below all came from one sample that was sequenced in a study of control samples from healthy donors and cancer patients. TCRdb keeps only in-frame clones here, not all; method: immunoSEQ multiplex PCR. The profile shows 160,000 or so clones, 90% to 95% of them singletons. Sequencing was done on a sample of PBMCs. These receptors all come from a man aged 60 to 75 with colorectal cancer.

The sample holds one count of this clone. The chain joins TRBV4-1 to TRBJ2-6; a possible D gene is TRBD1 (5 bases). The CDR3 loop spans 18 amino acids. Germline lookup yields CDR1 MGHRA and CDR2 YSYEKL. Between the trimmed V and J ends, which lost 1 base and 1 base, there was a span of 14 bases. CDR3 nucleotides: TGCGCCAGCAGCCAAGCCCCGCCTGGGGCGTCTGGGGCCAACGTCCTGACTTTC. This encodes CASSQAPPGASGANVLTF.

This chain joins TRBV27 and TRBJ1-2; D uncertain. CDR1 is MNHEY and CDR2 is SMNVEV in the germline V gene (reference sequence). Deletions cut 6 bases from V and 4 bases from J, with 12 bases between. The CDR3 contains 13 residues. The CDR3: CASRPRTGYGYTF. CDR3 sequence (DNA): TGTGCCAGCAGACCCAGGACCGGCTATGGCTACACCTTC.

The chain joins TRBV9 to TRBJ2-1; unclear D gene. The germline V and J ends were trimmed by 0 bases and 8 bases, with 3 bases remaining between them. Germline CDR1 reads SGDLS; CDR2 reads YYNGEE. The CDR3 extends over 11 amino acids. The CDR3 DNA reads TGTGCCAGCAGCGTAGGACATGAGCAGTTCTTC. Protein sequence: CASSVGHEQFF. Together with reference TRBV9 and TRBJ2-1, the CDR3 gives the full variable domain: DSGVTQTPKHLITATGQRVTLRCSPRSGDLSVYWYQQSLDQGLQFLIQYYNGEERAKGNILERFSAQQFPDLHSELNLSSLELGDSALYFCASSVGHEQFFGPGTRLTVL.

The CDR3 DNA is TGTGCCGGCGGGACAGGGAGTTACACTGAAGCTTTCTTT. It codes for CAGGTGSYTEAFF. The chain couples TRBV30 to TRBJ1-1, with TRBD1 matching over 9 bases. In germline, CDR1 is GTSNPN, CDR2 SVGIG (reference sequence). Trimming removed 8 bases from V and 3 bases from J; junction bases left unmatched: 7. The CDR3 extends over 13 amino acids.

A single count supports this clone. The V gene is TRBV19, the J gene TRBJ1-6; D is ambiguous. Trimming pared 3 bases from V and 5 bases from J, leaving 14 bases between. Germline lookup yields CDR1 LNHDA and CDR2 SQIVND (reference sequence). This CDR3 has 16 residues. CDR3 residues: CASSIDTLGNNSPLHF. For the CDR3, the DNA is TGTGCCAGTAGTATTGACACCCTGGGGAATAATTCACCCCTCCACTTT.

The sample holds one count of this clone. The chain has TRBV19 and TRBJ1-5; D is unresolved. CDR1 is LNHDA and CDR2 is SQIVND in the germline V gene (reference sequence). The CDR3 contains 14 residues. The V gene lost 3 bases and the J gene lost 3 bases, with 9 bases spanning the gap. The CDR3 is CASSMDRYNQPQHF. CDR3 DNA sequence: TGTGCCAGTAGTATGGACCGGTACAATCAGCCCCAGCATTTT.

The rearrangement joins TRBV4-3 to TRBJ2-1; possible D gene TRBD2, 6 bases. The CDR3 has 15 amino acids. Germline V lookup: CDR1 LGHNA, CDR2 YSLEER. Trimming pared 0 bases from V and 4 bases from J, leaving 10 bases between. CDR3 nucleotide sequence: TGCGCCAGCAGCCAAGACGGGGGTGGTTACAATGAGCAGTTCTTC. The encoded protein is CASSQDGGGYNEQFF.

This chain connects TRBV3-1 (or the pseudogene TRBV3-2) to TRBJ1-6; 8 bases align to TRBD1. The CDR3 runs 15 residues. From germline, CDR1 is LGHDT and CDR2 YNNKEL (reference sequence). V lost 1 base and J lost 6; bases outside the gene matches: 2. CDR3 coding DNA: TGTGCCAGCAGCCAAGGGACAGGGTTTAATTCACCCCTCCACTTT. Translation: CASSQGTGFNSPLHF.

This chain connects TRBV19 to TRBJ1-1, with TRBD1 as a possible D gene (6 bases). CDR1 is LNHDA, CDR2 SQIVND, per germline (reference sequence). The CDR3 loop spans 15 amino acids. Trimming cost V 3 bases and J 1 base, with 12 bases left between them. Here the CDR3 reads CASSITGRRNTEAFF. The CDR3 bases are TGTGCCAGTAGTATCACAGGGAGGAGGAACACTGAAGCTTTCTTT.

This clone was detected only a few times. The rearrangement links TRBV28 to TRBJ2-7; 7 bases fit TRBD1. This CDR3 has 14 residues. CDR1 and CDR2 from the germline V gene are MDHEN and SYDVKM. V gave up 3 bases and J gave up 2 bases; unmatched junction bases: 4. The CDR3 protein is CASSFADRTYEQYF. In DNA form, the CDR3 reads TGTGCCAGCAGTTTCGCGGACAGGACCTACGAGCAGTACTTC.

The rearrangement uses TRBV29-1 and TRBJ1-5, with D unclear. Germline CDR1 reads SQVTM; CDR2 reads ANQGSEA. The V end lost 4 bases, the J end lost 5 bases, and 12 bases lay between the germline ends. The CDR3 is 13 residues long. The CDR3 region is CSVVFRPDQPQHF. The CDR3 bases are TGCAGCGTTGTGTTCCGGCCAGATCAGCCCCAGCATTTT.

This clone came up once. The chain recombines TRBV24-1 with TRBJ2-3, with D possibly being TRBD1 or TRBD2 (5 bases each). The CDR3 is 13 residues long. V shed 4 bases and J shed 1 base, with 5 bases lying between them. CDR1 is KGHDR and CDR2 is SFDVKD in the germline V gene. The CDR3 region is CATSEGGTDTQYF. Here the CDR3 DNA reads TGTGCCACCAGTGAGGGGGGCACAGATACGCAGTATTTT.

DNA for the CDR3: TGTGCCAGCTCACCGGACGGGAACACCGGGGAGCTGTTTTTT. Residues: CASSPDGNTGELFF. The gene calls are TRBV18 and TRBJ2-2, with no clear D. The CDR3 extends over 14 amino acids. V was trimmed by 3 bases and J by 1 base, leaving 6 bases between them. Germline values: CDR1 KGHSH, CDR2 LQKENI.

This CDR3 reads CSVKYRATNEKLFF. As DNA, the CDR3 is TGCAGCGTTAAATACAGGGCAACTAATGAAAAACTGTTTTTT. V usage is TRBV29-1 and J usage is TRBJ1-4, with D perhaps matching TRBD1 (6 bases). CDR1 is SQVTM, CDR2 ANQGSEA, per germline. CDR3 length: 14 amino acids. The V end was cut by 5 bases, the J end by 0 bases, with 10 bases between.

This sequence joins TRBV10-2 and TRBJ1-4; 9 bases are a match to TRBD1. The CDR3 has 14 amino acids. The trim removed 5 bases at V and 7 bases at J, leaving 5 bases unmatched. Germline CDR1 is WSHSY and CDR2 is SAAADI. CDR3 protein: CASSLADRGEKLFF. In nucleotides, the CDR3 is TGCGCCAGCAGTTTAGCGGACAGGGGTGAAAAACTGTTTTTT.

The chain has TRBV18 and TRBJ2-5; no firm D call. Trimming shortened V by 3 bases and J by 2 bases, and 4 bases separated the two germline ends. The V gene's germline CDR1 is KGHSH and CDR2 LQKENI. CDR3 size: 12 residues. CDR3 sequence (DNA): TGTGCCAGCTCACCGTCTCAAGAGACCCAGTACTTC. It yields the protein CASSPSQETQYF.

The chain employs TRBV6-5 and TRBJ2-1; perhaps TRBD1 as D (5 bases). Trimming took off 0 bases at V and 1 base at J, with 10 bases between the two ends. CDR1 and CDR2 (germline): MNHEY, SVGAGI. The CDR3 spans 16 residues. Here the CDR3 DNA reads TGTGCCAGCAGTTACTCACGACAGAGGTCCTACAATGAGCAGTTCTTC. Amino acid sequence: CASSYSRQRSYNEQFF.

This clone is a singleton in its sample. This sequence joins TRBV6-5 and TRBJ2-7; D not resolved. The germline V and J ends were trimmed by 8 bases and 2 bases, with 7 bases remaining between them. Per the germline V gene, CDR1 is MNHEY and CDR2 is SVGAGI. The CDR3 sequence is 11 residues long. This chain's CDR3 is CASENTYEQYF. In DNA form, the CDR3 reads TGTGCCAGCGAGAACACCTACGAGCAGTACTTC.

A single count supports this clone. The genes are TRBV19 and TRBJ2-7; 8 nucleotides align to TRBD1. This CDR3 is 14 amino acids long. V lost 3 bases, J lost 5 bases, and 6 bases stayed unmatched. Per the germline V gene, CDR1 is LNHDA and CDR2 is SQIVND (reference sequence). CDR3 bases: TGTGCCAGTAGTATGCCGGGACAGGCCCACGAGCAGTACTTC. Protein product: CASSMPGQAHEQYF.

This chain links TRBV7-2 with TRBJ1-4; 11 nucleotides line up with TRBD1. Germline V gene data show CDR1 as SGHTA and CDR2 as FQGNSA. Trimming took 5 bases from V and 7 from J; bases not matched to a gene: 6. The CDR3 covers 15 residues. The CDR3 loop reads CASSPRTGGSEKLFF. In nucleotides, the CDR3 is TGTGCCAGCAGCCCAAGGACAGGGGGCAGTGAAAAACTGTTTTTT.

The rearrangement uses TRBV7-2 and TRBJ1-6; D gene uncertain. CDR3 length: 14 amino acids. Trimming stripped 8 bases from V and 5 bases from J, with 13 bases between. CDR1 and CDR2 (germline): SGHTA, FQGNSA. CDR3 sequence reads: CASGQATDNSPLHF. The CDR3 nucleotides are TGTGCCAGCGGGCAGGCCACTGATAATTCACCCCTCCACTTT.

The chain carries TRBV4-1 and TRBJ2-7; D gene ambiguous. CDR1 is MGHRA, CDR2 YSYEKL, per germline. The length of the CDR3 is 16 residues. V was cut by 0 bases and J by 4 bases, with 16 bases left in between. In DNA form, the CDR3 reads TGCGCCAGCAGCCAAGAAGCATGGTTCCGGCAGTACGAGCAGTACTTC. It translates to CASSQEAWFRQYEQYF.

The rearrangement links TRBV11-2 to TRBJ2-1, with D maybe TRBD2 (6 bases). CDR1 and CDR2 from the germline V gene are SGHAT and FQNNGV. The ends were cut back, 1 base at V and 4 bases at J, with 8 bases in the middle. The CDR3 runs to 14 residues. The CDR3 loop is CASSLAGEYNEQFF. The CDR3 DNA is TGTGCCAGCAGCTTAGCGGGAGAGTACAATGAGCAGTTCTTC. Using reference TRBV11-2 and TRBJ2-1 for the parts outside the CDR3, the full variable domain is EAGVAQSPRYKIIEKRQSVAFWCNPISGHATLYWYQQILGQGPKLLIQFQNNGVVDDSQLPKDRFSAERLKGVDSTLKIQPAKLEDSAVYLCASSLAGEYNEQFFGPGTRLTVL.

The J gene is TRBJ1-3, the V gene TRBV21-1; TRBD1, the D gene given by the table, was not confirmed from the DNA. TRBV21-1 is reported as a pseudogene. The CDR3 consists of 16 residues. The CDR3 loop is CASSNDRDGPGNTIYF. DNA for the CDR3: TGTGCCAGCAGCAACGACAGGGACGGTCCTGGAAACACCATATATTTT.

The rearrangement uses TRBV7-2 and TRBJ1-2, with a possible D match to TRBD1 (6 bases). The ends were cut back, 8 bases at V and 6 bases at J, with 16 bases in the middle. CDR1 and CDR2 (germline): SGHTA, FQGNSA. The CDR3 extends over 13 amino acids. For the CDR3, the DNA is TGTGCCAGCGATGGGGGGGCCGCGAATGGCTACACCTTC. This translates into CASDGGAANGYTF. Based on the CDR3 plus reference TRBV7-2 and TRBJ1-2, the full variable domain is GAGVSQSPSNKVTEKGKDVELRCDPISGHTALYWYRQSLGQGLEFLIYFQGNSAPDKSGLPSDRFSAERTGGSVSTLTIQRTQQEDSAVYLCASDGGAANGYTFGSGTRLTVV.

This chain joins TRBV6-2 or TRBV6-3 and TRBJ2-1, with D possibly TRBD2 on 7 matching bases. Germline lookup yields CDR1 MNHEY and CDR2 SVGEGT. Trimming removed 0 bases at V and 2 bases at J, with 11 bases between. The CDR3 totals 16 residues. CDR3 coding DNA: TGTGCCAGCAGTTACTCGGGGGGGCTAGCCTACAATGAGCAGTTCTTC. Amino acid sequence: CASSYSGGLAYNEQFF.

This CDR3 reads CASSQDLRGAGANVLTF. Here the CDR3 DNA reads TGTGCCAGCAGCCAAGATTTAAGGGGTGCTGGGGCCAACGTCCTGACTTTC. V and J are TRBV4-2 and TRBJ2-6; D is possibly TRBD1 (5 bases). Per germline, CDR1 LGHNA and CDR2 YNFKEQ. The CDR3 runs 17 residues. Trimming cost V 0 bases and J 2 bases, with 11 bases left between them.

The chain is built from TRBV9 and TRBJ2-4, with 7 nucleotides matching TRBD2. The CDR3 is 18 amino acids. V shed 4 bases and J 1 base; nucleotides not matched to a gene: 14. Germline CDR1 reads SGDLS; CDR2 reads YYNGEE. The CDR3 coding sequence is TGTGCCAGCAGCCCTGGGATGAGCGGGGAACGCGCCAAAAACATTCAGTACTTC. Its protein product is CASSPGMSGERAKNIQYF.

The chain couples TRBV18 to TRBJ2-7; D possibly uses TRBD1 or TRBD2 (6 bases each). This CDR3 has 14 residues. V was shortened by 5 bases and J by 3 bases, with 14 bases between the two germline ends. Germline V gives CDR1 KGHSH, CDR2 LQKENI. CDR3 protein: CASSKQGLSYEQYF. CDR3 nucleotide sequence: TGTGCCAGCTCAAAACAGGGACTCAGCTACGAGCAGTACTTC.

The J gene is TRBJ1-2, the V gene TRBV28; no firm D call. The germline CDR1 and CDR2 sequences are MDHEN and SYDVKM. This CDR3 spans 13 amino acids. The V gene lost 6 bases and the J gene lost 0 bases, with 8 bases spanning the gap. CDR3 amino acids: CASSRDSNYGYTF. The CDR3 DNA sequence: TGTGCCAGCAGCCGTGATTCTAACTATGGCTACACCTTC.